This T cell receptor beta chain was observed in a study of blood T cell repertoires in COVID-19. Study-level background: Acute and convalescent COVID-19 samples came from the United States, Italy and Spain. The cDNA or gDNA used as material had been derived from T cells, B-cell-depleted T cells, or PBMCs.

Per the original methods: From reference gene primer amplification, estimates of nucleated cell counts were derived. Sequencing used immunoSEQ multiplex PCR; TCRdb keeps in-frame clones, though not all of them. V, J and clone size derive from that table, while D and trimming were established from the DNA sequence. The sample shows some 240,000 clones, 80% to 90% of them seen only once. One Seattle source followed patients from active infection through their disease course. The material sequenced was peripheral blood. This receptor was taken from a woman between 65 and 79 years old with COVID-19, enrolled during active disease.

The CDR3 region is CASSSGTGASALHF. In DNA, the CDR3 is TGTGCCAGCAGCTCCGGGACAGGAGCTTCGGCCCTCCACTTT. This chain connects TRBV5-5 to TRBJ1-6, with 8 bases identical to TRBD1. This CDR3 is built from 14 residues. Unmatched junction bases numbered 10, after V lost 3 bases and J lost 14 bases. Germline CDR1 and CDR2: SGHKS and YYEKEE (reference sequence).